These 5 T cell receptor beta chains originate from one sample sequenced in a study of Ad26.COV2.S vaccination and SARS-CoV-2 variants. TCRdb's table, derived via immunoSEQ multiplex PCR, lists solely in-frame clones and lacks some. This sample carries some 39,000 clones, about 80% of them seen once, and the ten largest clones take about half. The specimen was peripheral blood, collected after recovery from COVID-19. Every receptor here comes from a human donor who had recovered from COVID-19.

The chain employs TRBV18 and TRBJ1-5; maybe TRBD1 (5 bases). CDR3 size: 16 residues. V dropped 2 bases and J dropped 1 base, with 12 bases sitting between them. Germline V CDR1 and CDR2: KGHSH, LQKENI. CDR3 DNA: TGTGCCAGCTCACCAGACAGACCGGGGAGCAATCAGCCCCAGCATTTT. This gives the protein CASSPDRPGSNQPQHF. The entire variable domain, with the rest obtained from reference TRBV18 and TRBJ1-5, is as follows: NAGVMQNPRHLVRRRGQEARLRCSPMKGHSHVYWYRQLPEEGLKFMVYLQKENIIDESGMPKERFSAEFPKEGPSILRIQQVVRGDSAAYFCASSPDRPGSNQPQHFGDGTRLSIL.

V and J are TRBV11-3 and TRBJ2-3; 9 bases are shared with TRBD2. This CDR3 contains 15 residues. V was clipped by 6 bases and J by 1 base; unmatched bases: 5. Germline V gene data show CDR1 as SGHNT and CDR2 as YENEEA. The CDR3 nucleotides are TGTGCCAGCAGGGGGAAGCGGGAGGGCACAGATACGCAGTATTTT. Its protein product is CASRGKREGTDTQYF.

This clone was observed once. The chain recombines TRBV6-1 with TRBJ1-1; D remains ambiguous. Trimming took off 6 bases at V and 2 bases at J, with 10 bases between the two ends. This CDR3 comprises 13 residues. CDR1 is MNHNS and CDR2 is SASEGT in the germline V gene. DNA for the CDR3: TGTGCCAGCAGAGACCCCCGAAACACTGAAGCTTTCTTT. This encodes CASRDPRNTEAFF.

V gene TRBV9 combines with J gene TRBJ1-2; tentatively, D is TRBD1 (6 bases). The CDR3 loop spans 14 amino acids. The germline CDR1 and CDR2 sequences are SGDLS and YYNGEE. With 3 bases removed from V and 2 bases from J, the gap between germline ends came to 11 bases. For the CDR3, the DNA is TGTGCCAGCAGCGAACGACAGGTCAACTATGGCTACACCTTC. This translates into CASSERQVNYGYTF. Full variable domain (missing parts from reference TRBV9 and TRBJ1-2): DSGVTQTPKHLITATGQRVTLRCSPRSGDLSVYWYQQSLDQGLQFLIQYYNGEERAKGNILERFSAQQFPDLHSELNLSSLELGDSALYFCASSERQVNYGYTFGSGTRLTVV.

This chain uses TRBV5-1 with TRBJ2-5; 15 bases match TRBD2. V dropped 3 bases and J dropped 2; count of bases not matched to a gene: 2. The CDR3 totals 16 residues. Germline V gene lookup returns CDR1 SGHRS and CDR2 YFSETQ. The CDR3 nucleotides read TGCGCCAGCAGCTCGGGACTAGCGGGAGGTCAAGAGACCCAGTACTTC. It codes for CASSSGLAGGQETQYF. Together with reference TRBV5-1 and TRBJ2-5, the CDR3 gives the full variable domain: KAGVTQTPRYLIKTRGQQVTLSCSPISGHRSVSWYQQTPGQGLQFLFEYFSETQRNKGNFPGRFSGRQFSNSRSEMNVSTLELGDSALYLCASSSGLAGGQETQYFGPGTRLLVL.